The 13 T cell receptor beta chains below come from one sample, sequenced in a study of CD8 T cells in cerebrospinal fluid in Alzheimer's disease. From the 10x single-cell sequencing reads, TCRdb lists one entry per CDR3 protein and no DNA. The listing records some 1,500 distinct CDR3 sequences. The source material was cerebrospinal fluid. Receptors originate from a human donor with mild cognitive impairment.

According to its frequency, this clonotype is medium-sized. The chain links TRBV20-1 to TRBJ1-5. The CDR3 sequence is 16 residues long. Germline CDR1 reads DFQATT; CDR2 reads SNEGSKA (reference sequence). CDR3 amino acids: CSARDLWDESNQPQHF.

This clonotype is large (0.1 to 1%) by frequency. The chain employs TRBV7-6 and TRBJ2-2. The CDR3 has 12 amino acids. CDR1 and CDR2 (germline): SGHVS, FNYEAQ. CDR3 sequence reads: CASSYYTGELFF.

Measured by frequency, this clonotype is large. The V call is TRBV7-2, the J call TRBJ2-1; TCRdb proposes TRBD2, but this gene call is untestable without DNA. The germline V gene has CDR1 SGHTA and CDR2 FQGNSA. The CDR3 sequence is 15 residues long. The CDR3 loop reads CASIKTSGGYNEQFF.

By frequency, this clonotype is medium-sized. The chain's CDR3 is CASRPGGEYTEAFF. This sequence joins TRBV25-1 and TRBJ1-1; TCRdb's assignment of TRBD1 cannot be checked, as there is no DNA. CDR1 is MGHDK, CDR2 SYGVNS, per germline. The CDR3 runs to 14 residues.

This clonotype is deemed medium-sized by its frequency. The chain employs TRBV20-1 and TRBJ2-1; TCRdb proposes TRBD1, but this gene call is untestable without DNA. The CDR3 loop spans 16 amino acids. In germline, CDR1 is DFQATT, CDR2 SNEGSKA (reference sequence). This CDR3 is CSARVQGRFSYNEQFF.

By frequency, this clonotype is medium-sized. The gene calls are TRBV7-8 and TRBJ2-5. The CDR3 totals 13 residues. From germline, CDR1 is SGHVS and CDR2 FQNEAQ. Here the CDR3 reads CASSNSVQETQYF.

This clonotype is called medium-sized based on its frequency. The chain couples TRBV28 to TRBJ1-5. The germline V gene encodes CDR1 MDHEN and CDR2 SYDVKM. The CDR3 covers 15 residues. CDR3 amino acids: CASSFRQGFFQPQHF.

Judged by frequency, this clonotype is medium-sized. V usage is TRBV18 and J usage is TRBJ2-1; as DNA is missing, the TRBD1 call by TCRdb cannot be tested. Germline CDR1 is KGHSH and CDR2 is LQKENI. The CDR3 sequence is 14 residues long. CDR3 protein: CASSPRVKDNEQFF.

This clonotype is large by frequency. The chain uses TRBV28 and TRBJ2-5. Germline values: CDR1 MDHEN, CDR2 SYDVKM. This CDR3 spans 14 amino acids. CDR3 sequence reads: CASSLPWLQETQYF.

Frequency places this clonotype as medium-sized. This rearrangement joins TRBV5-4 to TRBJ1-1; there is no DNA to check the TCRdb D call of TRBD1. The length of the CDR3 is 16 residues. Per germline, CDR1 SGHNT and CDR2 YYREEE (reference sequence). The CDR3 spells CASSLRGGAMNTEAFF.

This clonotype is deemed medium-sized by its frequency. The chain has TRBV7-6 and TRBJ2-3; TCRdb's D gene call, TRBD1, goes unchecked for lack of DNA. This CDR3 is built from 13 residues. CDR1 SGHVS and CDR2 FNYEAQ come from the germline V gene. CDR3: CASSLGQGDTQYF.

This clonotype is called medium-sized based on its frequency. J is TRBJ1-1 and V is TRBV29-1. CDR3 length equals 12 residues. Per the germline V gene, CDR1 is SQVTM and CDR2 is ANQGSEA. The CDR3 loop is CSATDLNTEAFF.

This clonotype is classed as medium-sized by frequency. The chain couples TRBV7-9 to TRBJ2-7. The CDR3 totals 14 residues. Germline V gene sequence: CDR1 SEHNR, CDR2 FQNEAQ (reference sequence). The CDR3 here is CASSLEKRLYEQYF.